This TCR beta chain was sequenced during a study of T-cell memory formation after mild COVID-19. This clonotype was counted at least ten times. CDR1 is SGHDT, CDR2 YYEEEE, per germline. The CDR3 has 15 residues. V shed 2 bases and J 3 bases; nucleotides not matched to a gene: 2. TCRdb itself ran the 5' RACE reads through MiXCR, one entry per CDR3 protein. The sample contains some 40,000 distinct CDR3 sequences, 6% to 6.5% of which appear only once. Material: PBMCs or a T cell subset sorted from them (not recorded which). The chain joins TRBV5-6 to TRBJ2-7, with 13 bases aligning to TRBD2. The TCR comes from an adult who had mild COVID-19 (a few samples of this study predate the infection). Cell type and time point are not known. CDR3 residues: CASSFGLAGDYEQYF. In DNA, the CDR3 is TGTGCCAGCAGCTTTGGACTAGCGGGGGACTACGAGCAGTACTTC.